This TCR beta chain was profiled in a study of blood T cell repertoires in COVID-19. This CDR3 contains 15 residues. V was clipped by 0 bases and J by 4 bases, with 13 bases between them. From germline, CDR1 is SGHRS and CDR2 YFSETQ. In the original processing: Reference gene primer amplification in the assay estimated nucleated cell counts. Assay used: immunoSEQ multiplex PCR; TCRdb lists only in-frame clones, some missing. Clone size and the V and J calls come from that table; the DNA yielded D and trimming. The sample holds 250,000 to 350,000 clones, about nine tenths seen once. This clone was counted only a few times.

The specimen was peripheral blood. The receptor was isolated from a young woman with COVID-19, enrolled during active disease. This chain uses TRBV5-1 with TRBJ1-2; perhaps TRBD1 as D (6 bases). CDR3 nucleotide sequence: TGCGCCAGCAGCTTGGGGTCAGGGGCTAGCTATGGCTACACCTTC. Translation gives CASSLGSGASYGYTF.